Presented here are 9 T cell receptor beta chains from one specimen sequenced in a study of identical twins. TCRdb re-called the 5' RACE reads through MiXCR, storing one row per CDR3 protein. There are 1,800,000 or so distinct CDR3 sequences in the sample; about 31% occur only once, and 0.25% to 0.3% lies in the top ten. The sequenced sample consisted of cord blood. The receptors stem from a newborn girl in good health.

This clonotype was seen a few times. The chain joins TRBV20-1 to TRBJ2-7; perhaps TRBD2 as D (6 bases). Per the germline V gene, CDR1 is DFQATT and CDR2 is SNEGSKA (reference sequence). The CDR3 sequence is 12 residues long. CDR3 protein: CSEARGKGEQYF. CDR3 coding DNA: TGCAGCGAAGCCCGGGGGAAAGGCGAGCAGTACTTC.

This clonotype came up many times. The rearrangement joins TRBV4-2 to TRBJ2-3; unclear D gene. The CDR3 length is 15 residues. CDR1 is LGHNA, CDR2 YNFKEQ, per germline. Trimming stripped 7 bases from V and 4 bases from J, with 18 bases between. The chain's CDR3 is CASTTALKASDTQYF. The DNA for the CDR3 is TGTGCCAGCACCACGGCCCTGAAGGCATCAGATACGCAGTATTTT.

CDR3 in DNA: TGTGCCAGCAGCTTGCGGGGACAGGTACTAAACTATGGCTACACCTTC. This translates into CASSLRGQVLNYGYTF. The rearrangement joins TRBV5-6 to TRBJ1-2; 8 bases agree with TRBD1. This CDR3 is built from 16 residues. The V gene end was trimmed by 1 base and the J gene end by 2 bases; junction bases not matched to a gene: 7. The germline V gene has CDR1 SGHDT and CDR2 YYEEEE.

The rearrangement links TRBV25-1 to TRBJ1-5; maybe TRBD1 (6 bases). The CDR3 sequence is 16 residues long. Germline V lookup: CDR1 MGHDK, CDR2 SYGVNS. Trimming cost V 3 bases and J 1 base, with 13 bases left between them. CDR3 loop: CASSESGHPSNQPQHF. The CDR3 bases are TGTGCCAGCAGTGAGTCGGGACACCCGAGCAATCAGCCCCAGCATTTT. Full variable domain (rest looked up from reference TRBV25-1 and TRBJ1-5): EADIYQTPRYLVIGTGKKITLECSQTMGHDKMYWYQQDPGMELHLIHYSYGVNSTEKGDLSSESTVSRIRTEHFPLTLESARPSHTSQYLCASSESGHPSNQPQHFGDGTRLSIL.

This clonotype was counted between two and nine times. This chain joins TRBV28 and TRBJ2-1; 7 positions match TRBD2. Germline loops: CDR1 MDHEN, CDR2 SYDVKM. V trimming: 3 bases; J trimming: 1 base; junction bases outside the gene matches: 9. The CDR3 sequence is 17 residues long. Here the CDR3 reads CASSLNPPSGSYNEQFF. The DNA of the CDR3 is TGTGCCAGCAGTTTGAACCCCCCTAGCGGATCCTACAATGAGCAGTTCTTC.

The rearrangement links TRBV9 to TRBJ1-2, with D unclear. Trimming removed 3 bases at V and 2 bases at J, with 8 bases between. This CDR3 is built from 13 residues. Germline V gene lookup returns CDR1 SGDLS and CDR2 YYNGEE. CDR3 nucleotide sequence: TGTGCCAGCAGCGGTCCTTTGAACTATGGCTACACCTTC. Its translation is CASSGPLNYGYTF.

Note on this clonotype: A much larger clone sits a single nucleotide away, making a read error possible. The V call is TRBV24-1, the J call TRBJ2-1; 8 bases are shared with TRBD1. Germline V gene data show CDR1 as KGHDR and CDR2 as SFDVKD. The V segment lost 5 bases and the J segment 0 bases; nucleotides outside the gene matches: 5. This CDR3 is built from 16 residues. This CDR3 reads CATSGLGQGSYNEQFF. The CDR3 DNA is TGTGCCACCAGTGGTTTAGGACAGGGCTCCTACAATGAGCAGTTCTTC.

This chain joins TRBV6-6 and TRBJ1-6, with 10 bases fitting TRBD1. Trimming removed 8 bases from V and 9 bases from J; junction bases left unmatched: 7. Germline CDR1 reads MNHNY; CDR2 reads SVGAGI (reference sequence). This CDR3 has 14 amino acids. In DNA form, the CDR3 reads TGTGCCAGCCATCCCGGGACAGGGGCTTCACCCCTCCACTTT. Its translation: CASHPGTGASPLHF.

This clonotype was observed a few times. The V call is TRBV4-2, the J call TRBJ2-3, with 11 bases fitting TRBD2. This CDR3 contains 16 residues. The V and J ends lost 2 bases and 3 bases, in that order; junction bases with no gene match: 4. The germline V gene has CDR1 LGHNA and CDR2 YNFKEQ. The CDR3 DNA follows: TGTGCCAGCAGCCAACATAGCGGGAGGGTGACAGATACGCAGTATTTT. Protein product: CASSQHSGRVTDTQYF.